This T cell receptor (beta chain) emerged from a study of CD8 T cells in Susac syndrome. Random hexamers were used to reverse transcribe an amount of about 0.45 to 1 ug RNA. Across 54 Vbeta and 13 Jbeta, immunoSEQ multiplex PCR amplified TCR beta CDR3. TCRdb re-called the immunoSEQ multiplex PCR reads through MiXCR, storing one row per CDR3 protein. The repertoire holds 200,000 to 250,000 distinct CDR3 sequences, with about 94% as singletons. Sequencing of TCR beta, carried out with a high-throughput approach, was applied to CD8+ and CD4+ T cells from the blood. CDR1 is DFQATT and CDR2 is SNEGSKA in the germline V gene (reference sequence). This CDR3 is built from 13 residues. V was clipped by 2 bases and J by 0 bases, with 7 bases between them.

This TCR came from a human donor with Susac syndrome. V usage is TRBV20-1 and J usage is TRBJ2-5; no definite D call. Specimen: CD4+ T cells from PBMCs. CDR3 protein: CSARYGNQETQYF. The CDR3 DNA reads TGCAGTGCTAGATACGGCAACCAAGAGACCCAGTACTTC.